Each of the 9 T cell receptor beta chains below was sequenced from the same sample in a study of Ad26.COV2.S vaccination and SARS-CoV-2 variants. Assay used: immunoSEQ multiplex PCR; TCRdb lists only in-frame clones, some missing. The sample holds hundreds of thousands of clones, around 89% seen once. Treatment in this sample: about 20 received Ad26.COV2.S at low or high dose, single or two shots; about 5 received placebo; per-sample allocation not given. Sampling was performed 63 days after the first vaccine or placebo injection. Sequencing was performed on peripheral blood, taken in a trial of Ad26.COV2.S vaccine versus placebo. The receptor set was obtained from a person aged 18-65 years who received the Ad26.COV2.S COVID-19 vaccine or a placebo.

This clone appeared a single time. This chain connects TRBV19 to TRBJ2-1; 8 bases are shared with TRBD1. Per the germline V gene, CDR1 is LNHDA and CDR2 is SQIVND (reference sequence). V shed 5 bases, J shed 3 bases, and the junction held 6 bases outside the gene matches. The CDR3 consists of 15 residues. In DNA form, the CDR3 reads TGTGCCAGTAGTCCTCTGGACAGGGACTACAATGAGCAGTTCTTC. It yields the protein CASSPLDRDYNEQFF.

The V call is TRBV18, the J call TRBJ2-7, with 7 bases identical to TRBD1. The V segment lost 3 bases and the J segment 0 bases; nucleotides outside the gene matches: 5. CDR1 and CDR2 (germline): KGHSH, LQKENI. The CDR3 spans 15 residues. DNA of the CDR3: TGTGCCAGCTCACCTGGTTGGGACAGCTCCTACGAGCAGTACTTC. This encodes CASSPGWDSSYEQYF.

V is TRBV28 and J is TRBJ2-2, with 9 bases identical to TRBD1. V lost 1 base, J lost 9 bases, and 3 bases stayed unmatched. The CDR3 consists of 14 residues. Germline CDR1 is MDHEN and CDR2 is SYDVKM. CDR3 in amino acids: CASSLSDRGRELFF. The CDR3 DNA reads TGTGCCAGCAGTTTATCGGACAGGGGACGGGAGCTGTTTTTT.

The chain couples TRBV5-8 to TRBJ1-1, with TRBD1 matching over 7 bases. In germline, CDR1 is SGHTS, CDR2 YDEGEE. The CDR3 consists of 16 residues. The ends lost 0 bases at V and 3 bases at J; junction bases unmatched: 8. The CDR3: CASSLEGTALDTEAFF. DNA of the CDR3: TGTGCCAGCAGCTTGGAAGGGACAGCCTTAGACACTGAAGCTTTCTTT.

The sample holds a few counts of this clone. This rearrangement joins TRBV7-9 to TRBJ1-2, with 8 bases fitting TRBD1. This CDR3 has 13 residues. CDR1 is SEHNR, CDR2 FQNEAQ, per germline (reference sequence). V dropped 5 bases and J dropped 9; count of bases not matched to a gene: 8. The CDR3 spells CASSRTGTTSYTF. In nucleotides, the CDR3 is TGTGCCAGCAGCCGGACAGGGACGACGAGCTACACCTTC.

V usage is TRBV11-2 and J usage is TRBJ1-6; D remains ambiguous. The V gene lost 1 base and the J gene lost 10 bases, with 8 bases spanning the gap. The CDR3 runs 13 residues. Germline CDR1 reads SGHAT; CDR2 reads FQNNGV. The CDR3, as DNA: TGTGCCAGCAGCTTAGGTTTATTCTCACCCCTCCACTTT. It translates to CASSLGLFSPLHF.

The chain combines TRBV27 with TRBJ1-5, with D tentatively TRBD1 (6 bases). This CDR3 spans 14 amino acids. Deletions cut 5 bases from V and 3 bases from J, with 11 bases between. The germline V gene has CDR1 MNHEY and CDR2 SMNVEV (reference sequence). The CDR3 nucleotides are TGTGCCAGCAGTAAACAGGGAATCAATCAGCCCCAGCATTTT. Amino acid sequence: CASSKQGINQPQHF.

The CDR3 bases are TGTGCCTGGCGGACCGGGAACACTGAAGCTTTCTTT. Translating gives CAWRTGNTEAFF. This chain connects TRBV30 to TRBJ1-1, with unresolved D. Looked up from germline, CDR1 is GTSNPN and CDR2 is SVGIG (reference sequence). V was cut by 5 bases and J by 1 base, with 8 bases left in between. The CDR3 spans 12 residues.

V and J are TRBV9 and TRBJ2-3; the D gene is possibly TRBD1 (6 bases). The germline V and J ends were trimmed by 0 bases and 5 bases, with 13 bases remaining between them. The CDR3 sequence is 15 residues long. Germline CDR1 SGDLS, CDR2 YYNGEE. DNA for the CDR3: TGTGCCAGCAGCGTAGCAGGGGCCTGGGGAGATACGCAGTATTTT. It codes for CASSVAGAWGDTQYF.